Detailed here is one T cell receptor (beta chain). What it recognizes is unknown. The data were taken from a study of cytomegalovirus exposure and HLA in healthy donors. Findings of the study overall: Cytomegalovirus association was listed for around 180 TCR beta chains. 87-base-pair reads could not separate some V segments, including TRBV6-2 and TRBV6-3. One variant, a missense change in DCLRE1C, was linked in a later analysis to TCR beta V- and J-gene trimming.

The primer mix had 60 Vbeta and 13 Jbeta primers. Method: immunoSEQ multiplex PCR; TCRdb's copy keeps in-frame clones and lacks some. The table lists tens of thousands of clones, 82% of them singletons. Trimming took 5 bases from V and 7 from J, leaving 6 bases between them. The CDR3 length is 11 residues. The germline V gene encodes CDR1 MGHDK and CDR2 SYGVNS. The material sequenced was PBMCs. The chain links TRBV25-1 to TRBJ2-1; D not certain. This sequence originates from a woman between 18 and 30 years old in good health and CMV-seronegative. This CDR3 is CASSPRNEQFF. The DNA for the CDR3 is TGTGCCAGCAGTCCCAGGAATGAGCAGTTCTTC. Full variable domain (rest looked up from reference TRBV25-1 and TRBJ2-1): EADIYQTPRYLVIGTGKKITLECSQTMGHDKMYWYQQDPGMELHLIHYSYGVNSTEKGDLSSESTVSRIRTEHFPLTLESARPSHTSQYLCASSPRNEQFFGPGTRLTVL.